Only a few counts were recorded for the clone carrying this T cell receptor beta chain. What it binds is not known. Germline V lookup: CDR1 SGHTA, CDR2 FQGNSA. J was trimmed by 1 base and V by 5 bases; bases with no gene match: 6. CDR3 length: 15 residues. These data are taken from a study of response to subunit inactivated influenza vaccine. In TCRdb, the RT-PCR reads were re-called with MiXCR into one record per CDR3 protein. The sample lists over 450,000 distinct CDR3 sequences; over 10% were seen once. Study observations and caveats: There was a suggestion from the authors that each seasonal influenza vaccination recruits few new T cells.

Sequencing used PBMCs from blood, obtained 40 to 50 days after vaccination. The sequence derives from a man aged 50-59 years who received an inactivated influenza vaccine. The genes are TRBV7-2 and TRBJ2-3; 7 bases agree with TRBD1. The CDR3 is CASSPGTVRTDTQYF. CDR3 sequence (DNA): TGTGCCAGCAGCCCTGGGACAGTCCGCACAGATACGCAGTATTTT.